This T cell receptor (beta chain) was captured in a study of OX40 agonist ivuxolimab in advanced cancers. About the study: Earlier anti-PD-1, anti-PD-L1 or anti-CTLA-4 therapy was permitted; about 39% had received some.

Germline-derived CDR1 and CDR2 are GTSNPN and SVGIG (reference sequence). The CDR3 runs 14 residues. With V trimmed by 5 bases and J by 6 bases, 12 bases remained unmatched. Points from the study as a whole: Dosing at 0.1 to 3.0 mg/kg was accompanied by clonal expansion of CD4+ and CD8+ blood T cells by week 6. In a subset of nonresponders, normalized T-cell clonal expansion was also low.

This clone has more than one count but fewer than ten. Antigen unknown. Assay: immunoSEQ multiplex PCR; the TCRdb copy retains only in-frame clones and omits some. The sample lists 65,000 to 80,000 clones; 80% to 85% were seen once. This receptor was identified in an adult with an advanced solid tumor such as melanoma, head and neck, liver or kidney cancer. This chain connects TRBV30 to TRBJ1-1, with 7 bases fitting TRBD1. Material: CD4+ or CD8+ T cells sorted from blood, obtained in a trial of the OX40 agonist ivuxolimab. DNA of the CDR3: TGTGCCTGGGGGGGGAAAGGGGACAGCTCTGAAGCTTTCTTT. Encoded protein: CAWGGKGDSSEAFF.